This record concerns one TCR beta chain sequence. This entry comes from a study of OX40 agonist ivuxolimab in advanced cancers. Data came from immunoSEQ multiplex PCR; TCRdb stores just in-frame clones and leaves some out. The sample includes tens of thousands of clones, roughly 78% of them seen just once. Sequenced material: CD4+ or CD8+ T cells sorted from blood, taken in a trial of the OX40 agonist ivuxolimab. This clonotype originated in an adult with an advanced solid tumor such as melanoma, head and neck, liver or kidney cancer.

Here the CDR3 reads CASSDSASTDTQYF. CDR3 sequence (DNA): TGTGCCAGCAGTGACTCTGCTAGCACAGATACGCAGTATTTT. The chain joins TRBV6-4 to TRBJ2-3; D gene unclear. The CDR3 contains 14 residues. V shed 0 bases and J shed 0 bases, with 4 bases lying between them. The germline V gene has CDR1 MRHNA and CDR2 SNTAGT.